The 22 T cell receptor beta chains below all came from one sample that was sequenced in a study of blood T cell repertoires in COVID-19. Generated by immunoSEQ multiplex PCR, the TCRdb table keeps only in-frame clones and is missing some. The sample holds approximately 140,000 clones, roughly nine tenths seen once. The sequenced sample was peripheral blood. The source of these receptors is a man between 18 and 29 years old with COVID-19, enrolled during active disease.

The chain has TRBV11-1 and TRBJ2-5, with D tentatively TRBD2 (5 bases). The V and J ends lost 4 bases and 1 base respectively, with 16 bases between them. CDR1 is SGHAT and CDR2 is FQDESV in the germline V gene (reference sequence). CDR3 length: 16 residues. The CDR3 DNA reads as TGTGCCAGCAGCTCCCGGCGGGCGGCGGTCCAAGAGACCCAGTACTTC. Protein product: CASSSRRAAVQETQYF. The whole variable domain, filled in from reference TRBV11-1 and TRBJ2-5, reads EAEVAQSPRYKITEKSQAVAFWCDPISGHATLYWYRQILGQGPELLVQFQDESVVDDSQLPKDRFSAERLKGVDSTLKIQPAELGDSAMYLCASSSRRAAVQETQYFGPGTRLLVL.

This rearrangement joins TRBV28 to TRBJ2-5, with 11 bases that match TRBD2. CDR1 and CDR2 (germline): MDHEN, SYDVKM. This CDR3 has 17 residues. J lost 1 base, V lost 2 bases, and 6 bases had no gene match. The CDR3 is CASSLLAGGGIQETQYF. Here the CDR3 DNA reads TGTGCCAGCAGTTTACTAGCGGGGGGAGGAATCCAAGAGACCCAGTACTTC.

V gene TRBV28 combines with J gene TRBJ1-5; unclear D gene. This CDR3 is 14 amino acids long. The germline V gene encodes CDR1 MDHEN and CDR2 SYDVKM. V lost 3 bases to trimming and J lost 3 bases, with 9 bases between them. This chain's CDR3 is CASSLVTLNQPQHF. The CDR3 DNA reads TGTGCCAGCAGTTTGGTGACTCTCAATCAGCCCCAGCATTTT.

This chain connects TRBV19 to TRBJ2-3; perhaps TRBD2 as D (5 bases). V lost 7 bases and J 6 bases, leaving 20 bases between the germline ends. Germline V gives CDR1 LNHDA, CDR2 SQIVND (reference sequence). The CDR3 contains 15 residues. For the CDR3, the DNA is TGTGCCAGTACCAGCACTAGTCTGGTTGGGGATACGCAGTATTTT. This gives the protein CASTSTSLVGDTQYF.

The J gene is TRBJ2-7, the V gene TRBV19; TRBD2 might be the D (7 bases). V was clipped by 4 bases and J by 0 bases, with 16 bases between them. CDR3 length: 16 residues. CDR1 LNHDA and CDR2 SQIVND come from the germline V gene (reference sequence). The CDR3 sequence: CASSTSGGPSSYEQYF. CDR3 nucleotide sequence: TGTGCCAGTAGTACGTCCGGGGGGCCCAGCTCCTACGAGCAGTACTTC.

V gene TRBV12-3 or TRBV12-4 combines with J gene TRBJ2-5; the D gene is possibly TRBD2 (5 bases). The CDR3 has 13 residues. V lost 3 bases and J 4 bases, leaving 9 bases between the germline ends. CDR3 sequence reads: CASSLAAGETQYF. The CDR3 nucleotides read TGTGCCAGCAGTTTGGCGGCGGGAGAGACCCAGTACTTC.

The chain combines TRBV30 with TRBJ1-1; D is perhaps TRBD1 (6 bases). The V end was cut by 5 bases, the J end by 4 bases, with 17 bases between. The CDR3 runs to 14 residues. CDR1 and CDR2 (germline): GTSNPN, SVGIG (reference sequence). The CDR3 region is CAWFTRGRGTEAFF. For the CDR3, the DNA is TGTGCCTGGTTCACCAGGGGCCGGGGCACTGAAGCTTTCTTT.

The V gene is TRBV9, the J gene TRBJ2-1; tentatively, D is TRBD2 (5 bases). Between the trimmed V and J ends, which lost 3 bases and 3 bases, there was a span of 13 bases. This CDR3 contains 15 residues. Germline lookup yields CDR1 SGDLS and CDR2 YYNGEE. DNA of the CDR3: TGTGCCAGCAGCGCGTATAGAGGAGGCTACAATGAGCAGTTCTTC. It encodes CASSAYRGGYNEQFF.

The DNA for the CDR3 is TGTGCCAGCAGCTTAAGCGGAGCCGGGAACATTCAGTACTTC. Translation: CASSLSGAGNIQYF. J is TRBJ2-4 and V is TRBV7-3; D not resolved. The CDR3 has 14 residues. CDR1 and CDR2 from the germline V gene are SGHTA and FQGTGA. Trimming shortened V by 1 base and J by 7 bases, and 11 bases separated the two germline ends.

The DNA for the CDR3 is TGTGCCAGCAGCGGATCCAGGGGTGGGGAGCTGTTTTTT. This codes for CASSGSRGGELFF. This chain joins TRBV7-2 and TRBJ2-2, with a weak D call TRBD1 (6 bases). CDR3 length: 13 amino acids. Germline V CDR1 and CDR2: SGHTA, FQGNSA. V shed 5 bases and J shed 8 bases, with 12 bases lying between them.

V and J are TRBV6-6 and TRBJ2-2; TRBD1 matches at 8 bases. The CDR3 loop spans 15 amino acids. The V gene end was trimmed by 6 bases and the J gene end by 3 bases; junction bases not matched to a gene: 6. The V gene's germline CDR1 is MNHNY and CDR2 SVGAGI (reference sequence). In nucleotides, the CDR3 is TGTGCCAGCAGCTCGACAGGGGTGGACACCGGGGAGCTGTTTTTT. It codes for CASSSTGVDTGELFF.

As DNA, the CDR3 is TGCGCCAGCAGCTTGTTAGGGCCGTTAGGGGAGGGCGAGCAGTACTTC. Residues: CASSLLGPLGEGEQYF. This chain uses TRBV5-1 with TRBJ2-7, with 7 bases matching TRBD2. The V segment lost 1 base and the J segment 6 bases; nucleotides outside the gene matches: 13. Germline CDR1 is SGHRS and CDR2 is YFSETQ. The CDR3 is made up of 16 amino acids.

V usage is TRBV28 and J usage is TRBJ1-1; no reliable D call. This CDR3 contains 17 residues. The V gene's germline CDR1 is MDHEN and CDR2 SYDVKM. The V and J ends lost 0 bases and 0 bases respectively, with 14 bases between them. In DNA form, the CDR3 reads TGTGCCAGCAGTTTATGGGGTGCGGAGGATATGAACACTGAAGCTTTCTTT. This codes for CASSLWGAEDMNTEAFF.

CDR3 nucleotides: TGTGCCAGCAGCGTAGCTTCAGATACGCAGTATTTT. This sequence encodes CASSVASDTQYF. The chain has TRBV9 and TRBJ2-3; D gene uncertain. Trimming stripped 0 bases from V and 4 bases from J, with 3 bases between. The germline V gene encodes CDR1 SGDLS and CDR2 YYNGEE. This CDR3 spans 12 amino acids. The full variable domain, its missing parts supplied by reference TRBV9 and TRBJ2-3, is DSGVTQTPKHLITATGQRVTLRCSPRSGDLSVYWYQQSLDQGLQFLIQYYNGEERAKGNILERFSAQQFPDLHSELNLSSLELGDSALYFCASSVASDTQYFGPGTRLTVL.

Worth noting for this clone: Other DNA sequences in this sample translate to the same CDR3. V and J are TRBV7-9 and TRBJ2-2; TRBD1 might be the D (6 bases). The CDR3 totals 14 residues. V was clipped by 1 base and J by 6 bases, with 9 bases between them. Germline lookup yields CDR1 SEHNR and CDR2 FQNEAQ (reference sequence). The CDR3 nucleotides are TGTGCCAGCAGCTTAGTTGGGGGCGCCGGGGAGCTGTTTTTT. The encoded protein is CASSLVGGAGELFF. Together with reference TRBV7-9 and TRBJ2-2, the CDR3 gives the full variable domain: DTGVSQNPRHKITKRGQNVTFRCDPISEHNRLYWYRQTLGQGPEFLTYFQNEAQLEKSRLLSDRFSAERPKGSFSTLEIQRTEQGDSAMYLCASSLVGGAGELFFGEGSRLTVL.

This chain connects TRBV7-2 to TRBJ2-7; tentatively, D is TRBD1 (5 bases). The CDR3 is 15 amino acids. Trimming took 0 bases from V and 3 from J, leaving 12 bases between them. Germline V gene lookup returns CDR1 SGHTA and CDR2 FQGNSA. CDR3 DNA: TGTGCCAGCAGCTTAGCGGGGCAGGGCTACTACGAGCAGTACTTC. Its translation is CASSLAGQGYYEQYF.

V usage is TRBV6-6 and J usage is TRBJ2-1; 12 positions match TRBD2. Germline loops: CDR1 MNHNY, CDR2 SVGAGI (reference sequence). The CDR3 runs to 13 residues. Germline trimming cut 8 bases from V and 9 bases from J; bases unmatched to any gene: 5. The CDR3 spells CASGLAGGSEQFF. The CDR3 DNA follows: TGTGCCAGCGGGCTAGCGGGAGGGTCTGAGCAGTTCTTC.

The chain has TRBV18 and TRBJ2-7, with unresolved D. Trimming took 5 bases from V and 5 from J, leaving 10 bases between them. The CDR3 length is 12 residues. Per the germline V gene, CDR1 is KGHSH and CDR2 is LQKENI. The CDR3: CASSSSSDEQYF. The CDR3 nucleotides read TGTGCCAGCTCATCGTCCTCGGACGAGCAGTACTTC.

A note on this clone: An end of the junction differs from the germline gene, which may be a read error. The J gene is TRBJ2-4, the V gene TRBV3-1 (or the pseudogene TRBV3-2), with unresolved D. The CDR3 is 15 amino acids. CDR1 and CDR2 from the germline V gene are LGHDT and YNNKEL (reference sequence). The CDR3 nucleotides read TGTGCCAGCAGCCAAGATGTGGGTGCGGAAAAGATTCAGTACTTC. This encodes CASSQDVGAEKIQYF.

V gene TRBV7-2 combines with J gene TRBJ2-7; 7 bases are shared with TRBD1. The CDR3 extends over 18 amino acids. CDR1 is SGHTA and CDR2 is FQGNSA in the germline V gene. The junction had 12 bases not matched to a gene; V was cut back by 1 base and J by 0 bases. DNA of the CDR3: TGTGCCAGCAGCTTAGTGGCAGGGGGACCACAATTCTCCTACGAGCAGTACTTC. This gives the protein CASSLVAGGPQFSYEQYF.

V usage is TRBV28 and J usage is TRBJ2-3; tentative D call: TRBD1 (5 bases). The CDR3 runs to 17 residues. The V gene's germline CDR1 is MDHEN and CDR2 SYDVKM. V lost 1 base to trimming and J lost 2 bases, with 16 bases between them. The CDR3 sequence is CASSLSQDSFVTDTQYF. CDR3 nucleotide sequence: TGTGCCAGCAGTTTATCTCAAGACAGTTTCGTCACAGATACGCAGTATTTT.

The CDR3 spells CASRQESSYNSPLHF. CDR3 nucleotide sequence: TGTGCCAGCAGACAGGAGAGCTCCTATAATTCACCCCTCCACTTT. The gene calls are TRBV2 and TRBJ1-6; possibly TRBD1 for D (5 bases). CDR1 is SNHLY, CDR2 FYNNEI, per germline. This CDR3 has 15 amino acids. Trimming removed 6 bases at V and 0 bases at J, with 9 bases between.